Listed here is a single T cell receptor beta chain. This sample stems from a study of shared clonotypes between healthy human individuals. About the research overall: Per donor, CD8 memory used one plate, CD8 naive used two, CD4 memory used three and CD4 naive used three.

Sequencing was at deep level. This table comes from immunoSEQ multiplex PCR, and its TCRdb copy is limited to in-frame clones, with some not included. Among 950,000 to 1,100,000 clones listed, about 80% were seen once. The CDR3 is 17 residues long. Trimming took off 4 bases at V and 0 bases at J, with 16 bases between the two ends. Germline values: CDR1 SGHTA, CDR2 FQGNSA. The sample comprised memory CD4+ T cells sorted from blood. Subset reported: CD45RA-negative fraction. The sequence was collected from a man younger than 35 in good health. V is TRBV7-2 and J is TRBJ2-4, with D perhaps being TRBD1 or TRBD2 (5 bases each). The CDR3 loop reads CASSSYLGELAKNIQYF. DNA of the CDR3: TGTGCCAGCAGCTCATATCTGGGGGAACTAGCCAAAAACATTCAGTACTTC.